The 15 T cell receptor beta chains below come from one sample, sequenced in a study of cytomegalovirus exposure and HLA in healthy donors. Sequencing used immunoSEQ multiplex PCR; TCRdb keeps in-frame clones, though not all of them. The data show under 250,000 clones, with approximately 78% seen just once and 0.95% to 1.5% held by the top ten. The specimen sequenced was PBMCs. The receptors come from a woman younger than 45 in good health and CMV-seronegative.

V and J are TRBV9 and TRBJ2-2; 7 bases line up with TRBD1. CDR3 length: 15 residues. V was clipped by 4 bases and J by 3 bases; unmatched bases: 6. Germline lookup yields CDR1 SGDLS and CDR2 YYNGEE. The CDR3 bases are TGTGCCAGCAGCTTGGGACAGCGACACACCGGGGAGCTGTTTTTT. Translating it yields CASSLGQRHTGELFF.

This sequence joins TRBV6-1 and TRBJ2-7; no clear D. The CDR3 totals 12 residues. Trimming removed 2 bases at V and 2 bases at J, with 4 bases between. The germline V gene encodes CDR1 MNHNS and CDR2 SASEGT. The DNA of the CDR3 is TGTGCCAGCAGTGAAACGGCCTACGAGCAGTACTTC. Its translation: CASSETAYEQYF.

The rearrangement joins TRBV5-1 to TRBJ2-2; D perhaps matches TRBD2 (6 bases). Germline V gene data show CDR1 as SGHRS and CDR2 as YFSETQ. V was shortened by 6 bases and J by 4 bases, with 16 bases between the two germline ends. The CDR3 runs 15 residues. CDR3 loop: CASKGGSEGTGELFF. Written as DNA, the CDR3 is TGCGCCAGCAAGGGCGGCTCGGAGGGCACCGGGGAGCTGTTTTTT.

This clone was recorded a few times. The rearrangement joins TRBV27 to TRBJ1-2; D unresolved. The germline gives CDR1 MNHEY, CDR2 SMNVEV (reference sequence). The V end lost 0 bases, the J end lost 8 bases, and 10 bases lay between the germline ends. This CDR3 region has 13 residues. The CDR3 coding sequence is TGTGCCAGCAGTTTATCGGCGGGTGGCGGCTACACCTTC. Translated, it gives CASSLSAGGGYTF.

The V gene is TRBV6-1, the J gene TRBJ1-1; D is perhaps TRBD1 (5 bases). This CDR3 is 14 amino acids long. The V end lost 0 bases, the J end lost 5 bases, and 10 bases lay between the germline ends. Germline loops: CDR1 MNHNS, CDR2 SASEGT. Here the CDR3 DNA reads TGTGCCAGCAGTGAAGCCAGGGTTTTGACTGAAGCTTTCTTT. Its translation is CASSEARVLTEAFF.

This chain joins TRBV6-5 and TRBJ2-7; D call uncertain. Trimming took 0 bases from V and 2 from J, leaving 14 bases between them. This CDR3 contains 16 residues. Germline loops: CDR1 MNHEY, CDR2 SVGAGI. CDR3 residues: CASSYSRQLITYEQYF. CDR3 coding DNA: TGTGCCAGCAGTTACTCGCGGCAGCTTATCACCTACGAGCAGTACTTC.

CDR3 amino acids: CASSLDRRGQYF. CDR3 in DNA: TGCGCCAGCAGCTTGGACAGACGTGGTCAGTACTTC. This chain joins TRBV5-1 and TRBJ2-4, with D unresolved. This CDR3 has 12 residues. Germline lookup yields CDR1 SGHRS and CDR2 YFSETQ. The V end lost 0 bases, the J end lost 12 bases, and 10 bases lay between the germline ends.

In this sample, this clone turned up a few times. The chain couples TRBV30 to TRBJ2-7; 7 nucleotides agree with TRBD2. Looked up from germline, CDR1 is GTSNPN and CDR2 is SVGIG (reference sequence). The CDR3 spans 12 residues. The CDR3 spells CAVGRASYEQYF. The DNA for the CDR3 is TGTGCAGTAGGGAGGGCCTCCTACGAGCAGTACTTC. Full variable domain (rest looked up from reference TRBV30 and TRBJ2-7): SQTIHQWPATLVQPVGSPLSLECTVEGTSNPNLYWYRQAAGRGLQLLFYSVGIGQISSEVPQNLSASRPQDRQFILSSKKLLLSDSGFYLCAVGRASYEQYFGPGTRLTVT.

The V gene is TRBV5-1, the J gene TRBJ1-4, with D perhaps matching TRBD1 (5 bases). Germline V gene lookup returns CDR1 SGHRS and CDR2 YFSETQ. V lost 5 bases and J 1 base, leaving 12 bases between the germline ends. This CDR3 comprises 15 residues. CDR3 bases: TGCGCCAGCAGTGCCCAGGGCATAACTAATGAAAAACTGTTTTTT. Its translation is CASSAQGITNEKLFF.

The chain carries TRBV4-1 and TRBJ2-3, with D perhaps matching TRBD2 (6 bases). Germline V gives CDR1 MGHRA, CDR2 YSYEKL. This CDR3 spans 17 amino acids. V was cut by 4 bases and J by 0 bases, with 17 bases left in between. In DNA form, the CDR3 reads TGCGCCAGCAGCCGAGGGACTGCTACAACTAGCACAGATACGCAGTATTTT. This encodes CASSRGTATTSTDTQYF.

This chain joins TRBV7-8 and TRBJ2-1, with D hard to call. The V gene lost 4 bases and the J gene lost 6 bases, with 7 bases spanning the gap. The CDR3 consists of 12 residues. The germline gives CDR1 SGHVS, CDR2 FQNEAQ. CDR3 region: CASSSNSNEQFF. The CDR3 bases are TGTGCCAGCAGCTCCAATTCCAATGAGCAGTTCTTC.

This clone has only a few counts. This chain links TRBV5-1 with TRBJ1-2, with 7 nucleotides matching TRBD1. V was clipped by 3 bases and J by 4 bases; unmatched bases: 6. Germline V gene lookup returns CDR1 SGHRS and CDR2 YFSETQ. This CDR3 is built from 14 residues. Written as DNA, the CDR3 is TGCGCCAGCAGCTCGATTGACAGGGTCTATGGCTACACCTTC. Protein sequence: CASSSIDRVYGYTF.

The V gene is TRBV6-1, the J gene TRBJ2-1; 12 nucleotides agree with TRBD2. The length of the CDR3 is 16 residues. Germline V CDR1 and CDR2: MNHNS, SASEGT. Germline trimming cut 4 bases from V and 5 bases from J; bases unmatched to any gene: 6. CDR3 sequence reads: CASSGRTSGINNEQFF. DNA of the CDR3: TGTGCCAGCAGTGGTCGGACTAGCGGGATTAACAATGAGCAGTTCTTC.

The CDR3 sequence is CASTAGGAGGELFF. The CDR3 region has the DNA TGTGCCAGTACTGCAGGGGGCGCGGGCGGGGAGCTGTTTTTT. V is TRBV2 and J is TRBJ2-2; 8 nucleotides agree with TRBD1. The CDR3 totals 14 residues. CDR1 is SNHLY and CDR2 is FYNNEI in the germline V gene. J lost 7 bases, V lost 9 bases, and 10 bases had no gene match.

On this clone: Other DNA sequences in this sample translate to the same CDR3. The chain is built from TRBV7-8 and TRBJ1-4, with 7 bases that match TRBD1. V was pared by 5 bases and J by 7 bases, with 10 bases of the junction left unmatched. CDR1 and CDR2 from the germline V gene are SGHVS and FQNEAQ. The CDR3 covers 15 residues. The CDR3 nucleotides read TGTGCCAGCAGCCTTCGGACAGGTTCCGGTGAAAAACTGTTTTTT. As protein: CASSLRTGSGEKLFF.